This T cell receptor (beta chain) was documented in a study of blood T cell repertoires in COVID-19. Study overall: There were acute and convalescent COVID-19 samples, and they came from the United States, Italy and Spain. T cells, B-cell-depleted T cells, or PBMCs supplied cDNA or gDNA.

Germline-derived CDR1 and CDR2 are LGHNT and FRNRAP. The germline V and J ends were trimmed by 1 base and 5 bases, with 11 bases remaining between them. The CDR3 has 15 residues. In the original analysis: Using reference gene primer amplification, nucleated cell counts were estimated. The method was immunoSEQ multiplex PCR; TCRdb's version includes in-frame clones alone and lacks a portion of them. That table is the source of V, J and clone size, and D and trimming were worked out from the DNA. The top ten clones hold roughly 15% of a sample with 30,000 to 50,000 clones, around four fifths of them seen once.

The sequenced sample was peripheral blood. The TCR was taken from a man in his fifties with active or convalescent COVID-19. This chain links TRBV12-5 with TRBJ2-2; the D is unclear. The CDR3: CASGLGAPTTGELFF. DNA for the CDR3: TGTGCTAGTGGTTTGGGCGCCCCGACAACCGGGGAGCTGTTTTTT.